This is a list of T cell receptor beta chains from one sample in a study of human T cells and chemical hapten exposure. MiXCR, run by TCRdb on the RACE reads, gives a single entry per CDR3 protein. The sample shows about 98,000 distinct CDR3 sequences, 11% of them seen only once. Sample: whole blood, taken in connection with sensitization to the hapten diphenylcyclopropenone (DPC). These receptors originate from an older woman with alopecia areata. Some clones in this sample may be carry-over from other donors' samples. Both conserved end residues are part of each CDR3. D genes are given only for firm matches. Clone size, where shown, is once, few, many, or a class for clones that have expanded.

>TRBV20-1|TRBD2|TRBJ2-7|many
TGCAGTGCTAGAGATGGGAATAGCGGGGCATACGAGCAGTACTTC
CSARDGNSGAYEQYF
>TRBV20-1|TRBD1|TRBJ1-5|few
TGCAGTGCTACTAAGGGGGACAGGTTCAATCAGCCCCAGCATTTT
CSATKGDRFNQPQHF
>TRBV28|-|TRBJ2-7|few
TGTGCCAGCAGAGCTAGTCCCCCACTCGACACGTACGAGCAGTACTTC
CASRASPPLDTYEQYF
>TRBV7-2|TRBD2|TRBJ2-3|many
TGTGCCAGCAGCTTAGAATCAGCGGGGGACACAGATACGCAGTATTTT
CASSLESAGDTDTQYF
>TRBV25-1|-|TRBJ1-6|many
TGTGCCAGCACTCATCTCGGACCGTATAATTCACCCCTCCACTTT
CASTHLGPYNSPLHF
>TRBV20-1|TRBD1|TRBJ2-3|few
TGCAGTGCTAGTAATTACAGGGGGACACGCACAGATACGCAGTATTTT
CSASNYRGTRTDTQYF
>TRBV5-1|-|TRBJ1-1|few
TGCGCCAGCAGCTACAGTTCGGGGGCTGAAGCTTTCTTT
CASSYSSGAEAFF
>TRBV5-1|-|TRBJ2-6|many
TGCGCCAGCAGCTTGGCCTTGAGGGCGGCTGGGGCCAACGTCCTGACTTTC
CASSLALRAAGANVLTF
>TRBV20-1|-|TRBJ1-2|-
TGCAGTGCCCTAGAAGGTTCCCAGTATGGCTACACCTTC
CSALEGSQYGYTF
>TRBV7-9|-|TRBJ1-1|many
TGTGCCAGCAGCGAGAAGACTGAAGCTTTCTTT
CASSEKTEAFF
>TRBV27|-|TRBJ2-6|many
TGTGCCAGCCTTTCGTGGGGGGCCAACGTCCTGACTTTC
CASLSWGANVLTF
>TRBV5-1|TRBD1|TRBJ2-1|many
TGCGCCAGCAGCTTGCTGCCAGGGGGAAACAATGAGCAGTTCTTC
CASSLLPGGNNEQFF
>TRBV30|-|TRBJ1-6|many
TGTGCCTGGAGGACAGGAGGGAATTCACCCCTCCACTTT
CAWRTGGNSPLHF
>TRBV2|-|TRBJ1-5|many
TGTGCCAGCGCCAGGGAAGAGGCGGCGGATCAGCCCCAGCATTTT
CASAREEAADQPQHF
>TRBV29-1|TRBD1|TRBJ1-4|many
TGCAGCGTTGGAGACAGGGTCCCCTATGAAAAACTGTTTTTT
CSVGDRVPYEKLFF
>TRBV29-1|-|TRBJ2-7|few
TGCAGCGCTGGAAGAAGGGGTGACGAGCAGTACTTC
CSAGRRGDEQYF
>TRBV19|TRBD1|TRBJ2-3|many
TGTGCCAGTAGCACTTACGCCGGGACAGGGTTTCCAGATACGCAGTATTTT
CASSTYAGTGFPDTQYF
>TRBV12-3/TRBV12-4|-|TRBJ2-2|few
TGTGCCAGCAGATTCCGGGACGCCGCGATTTGGACCGGGGAGCTGTTTTTT
CASRFRDAAIWTGELFF
>TRBV7-3|-|TRBJ1-6|few
TGTGCCAGCAGCTTACAGGGGCCCAATTCACCCCTCCACTTT
CASSLQGPNSPLHF
>TRBV4-1|-|TRBJ1-2|few
TGCGCCAGCAGCCAAGTTCCGGATAACTATGGCTACACCTTC
CASSQVPDNYGYTF
>TRBV25-1|TRBD2|TRBJ2-3|-
TGTGCCAGCAGTATACTGACTAGCGGGGGGGAAGATACGCAGTATTTT
CASSILTSGGEDTQYF
>TRBV7-3|-|TRBJ2-1|few
TGTGCCAGCAGCTCCGATACGGGCCTTTACAATGAGCAGTTCTTC
CASSSDTGLYNEQFF
>TRBV30|-|TRBJ2-3|-
TGTGCCTGGAGTGTACAGGGCCGGTCCCCGCAGTATTTT
CAWSVQGRSPQYF
>TRBV7-9|-|TRBJ2-5|few
TGTGCCAGCAGCCAAGCCCCAACCAGGGAATACCAAGAGACCCAGTACTTC
CASSQAPTREYQETQYF
>TRBV7-9|TRBD1|TRBJ1-2|many
TGTGCCAGCAGCCCCACAGGGGACACCTATGGCTACACCTTC
CASSPTGDTYGYTF
>TRBV7-2|-|TRBJ2-7|many
TGTGCCAGCACCCCCGGCGCACAGACTACCTACGAGCAGTACTTC
CASTPGAQTTYEQYF
>TRBV7-2|-|TRBJ2-3|few
TGTGCCAGCACCGTATGGGGGGGCACAGATACGCAGTATTTT
CASTVWGGTDTQYF
>TRBV6-6|-|TRBJ1-2|-
TGTGCCAGCAGTTACACAAGGACGAAGGAAAACTATGGCTACACCTTC
CASSYTRTKENYGYTF
>TRBV4-1|TRBD1|TRBJ1-4|few
TGCGCCAGCAGCTCCATCGGGACAGGGGGAAATGAAAAACTGTTTTTT
CASSSIGTGGNEKLFF
>TRBV7-3|-|TRBJ2-1|many
TGTGCCAGCAGCTTTAGACAGGACAATGAGCAGTTCTTC
CASSFRQDNEQFF
>TRBV10-1|-|TRBJ2-2|few
TGCGCCAGCAGTGAGTTAATGGTCGGGGAGCTGTTTTTT
CASSELMVGELFF
>TRBV6-5|TRBD2|TRBJ2-1|many
TGTGCCAGCAGTAAACTAGCGGGGGGTACAAATGAGCAGTTCTTC
CASSKLAGGTNEQFF
>TRBV7-2|-|TRBJ1-3|-
TGTGCCAGCAGCCGATCCTCCGGGTCGCCCTCGTCTGGAAACACCATATATTTT
CASSRSSGSPSSGNTIYF
>TRBV12-3/TRBV12-4|-|TRBJ1-5|many
TGTGCCAGCAGTTTAGCGCTGGGGGGCTGGCAGCCCCAGCATTTT
CASSLALGGWQPQHF
>TRBV5-1|-|TRBJ2-1|-
TGCGCCAGCAGCTTCCGTGCAGGTAGAGGCTCCTACAATGAGCAGTTCTTC
CASSFRAGRGSYNEQFF
>TRBV6-6|-|TRBJ2-1|few
TGTGCCAGCAGACTACCTACCGATGAGCAGTTCTTC
CASRLPTDEQFF
>TRBV21-1|-|TRBJ1-6|few
TGTGCCAGCAGCAAACGGACAGGGGACCCAGGAGGGGATAATTCACCCCTCCACTTT
CASSKRTGDPGGDNSPLHF
>TRBV7-9|-|TRBJ2-7|few
TGTGCCAGCAGCCAGGAAGGGCTAGCGTGGCACGAGCAGTACTTC
CASSQEGLAWHEQYF
>TRBV4-2|TRBD1|TRBJ2-7|few
TGTGCCAGCAGCCAAGAATGGCAGGGGGCCTACGAGCAGTACTTC
CASSQEWQGAYEQYF